This T cell receptor beta chain was recovered during a study of PD-1 blockade in classical Hodgkin lymphoma. The protocol was immunoSEQ multiplex PCR, while the TCRdb copy is restricted to in-frame clones and leaves out a portion. This sample has roughly 14,000 clones; 85% to 90% occur once, and the top ten carry approximately 4.2%. Autologous stem cell transplantation was followed by relapse in every patient, and brentuximab vedotin exposure varied. This CDR3 region has 18 residues. The germline V and J ends were trimmed by 1 base and 4 bases, with 22 bases remaining between them. Germline V CDR1 and CDR2: MNHEY, SMNVEV (reference sequence).

Source: peripheral blood mononuclear cells (PBMCs), taken at baseline. The rearrangement links TRBV27 to TRBJ1-1; D is perhaps TRBD1 (6 bases). The clonotype comes from a human donor with classical Hodgkin lymphoma. The chain's CDR3 is CASSLWTPGGRGGTEAFF. Written as DNA, the CDR3 is TGTGCCAGCAGTTTATGGACCCCTGGGGGCCGGGGGGGCACTGAAGCTTTCTTT.